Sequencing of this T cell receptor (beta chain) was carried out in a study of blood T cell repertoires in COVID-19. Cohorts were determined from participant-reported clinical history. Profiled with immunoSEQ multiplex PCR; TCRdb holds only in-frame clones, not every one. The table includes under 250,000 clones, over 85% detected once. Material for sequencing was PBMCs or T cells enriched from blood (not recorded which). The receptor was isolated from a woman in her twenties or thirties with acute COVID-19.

CDR3 sequence reads: CASSRGDRVASPLHF. The CDR3 DNA sequence: TGTGCCAGCAGCCGGGGGGACAGGGTTGCATCACCCCTCCACTTT. The gene calls are TRBV7-3 and TRBJ1-6, with 9 bases fitting TRBD1. Germline loops: CDR1 SGHTA, CDR2 FQGTGA. CDR3 size: 15 residues. The V gene end was trimmed by 5 bases and the J gene end by 10 bases; junction bases not matched to a gene: 9.